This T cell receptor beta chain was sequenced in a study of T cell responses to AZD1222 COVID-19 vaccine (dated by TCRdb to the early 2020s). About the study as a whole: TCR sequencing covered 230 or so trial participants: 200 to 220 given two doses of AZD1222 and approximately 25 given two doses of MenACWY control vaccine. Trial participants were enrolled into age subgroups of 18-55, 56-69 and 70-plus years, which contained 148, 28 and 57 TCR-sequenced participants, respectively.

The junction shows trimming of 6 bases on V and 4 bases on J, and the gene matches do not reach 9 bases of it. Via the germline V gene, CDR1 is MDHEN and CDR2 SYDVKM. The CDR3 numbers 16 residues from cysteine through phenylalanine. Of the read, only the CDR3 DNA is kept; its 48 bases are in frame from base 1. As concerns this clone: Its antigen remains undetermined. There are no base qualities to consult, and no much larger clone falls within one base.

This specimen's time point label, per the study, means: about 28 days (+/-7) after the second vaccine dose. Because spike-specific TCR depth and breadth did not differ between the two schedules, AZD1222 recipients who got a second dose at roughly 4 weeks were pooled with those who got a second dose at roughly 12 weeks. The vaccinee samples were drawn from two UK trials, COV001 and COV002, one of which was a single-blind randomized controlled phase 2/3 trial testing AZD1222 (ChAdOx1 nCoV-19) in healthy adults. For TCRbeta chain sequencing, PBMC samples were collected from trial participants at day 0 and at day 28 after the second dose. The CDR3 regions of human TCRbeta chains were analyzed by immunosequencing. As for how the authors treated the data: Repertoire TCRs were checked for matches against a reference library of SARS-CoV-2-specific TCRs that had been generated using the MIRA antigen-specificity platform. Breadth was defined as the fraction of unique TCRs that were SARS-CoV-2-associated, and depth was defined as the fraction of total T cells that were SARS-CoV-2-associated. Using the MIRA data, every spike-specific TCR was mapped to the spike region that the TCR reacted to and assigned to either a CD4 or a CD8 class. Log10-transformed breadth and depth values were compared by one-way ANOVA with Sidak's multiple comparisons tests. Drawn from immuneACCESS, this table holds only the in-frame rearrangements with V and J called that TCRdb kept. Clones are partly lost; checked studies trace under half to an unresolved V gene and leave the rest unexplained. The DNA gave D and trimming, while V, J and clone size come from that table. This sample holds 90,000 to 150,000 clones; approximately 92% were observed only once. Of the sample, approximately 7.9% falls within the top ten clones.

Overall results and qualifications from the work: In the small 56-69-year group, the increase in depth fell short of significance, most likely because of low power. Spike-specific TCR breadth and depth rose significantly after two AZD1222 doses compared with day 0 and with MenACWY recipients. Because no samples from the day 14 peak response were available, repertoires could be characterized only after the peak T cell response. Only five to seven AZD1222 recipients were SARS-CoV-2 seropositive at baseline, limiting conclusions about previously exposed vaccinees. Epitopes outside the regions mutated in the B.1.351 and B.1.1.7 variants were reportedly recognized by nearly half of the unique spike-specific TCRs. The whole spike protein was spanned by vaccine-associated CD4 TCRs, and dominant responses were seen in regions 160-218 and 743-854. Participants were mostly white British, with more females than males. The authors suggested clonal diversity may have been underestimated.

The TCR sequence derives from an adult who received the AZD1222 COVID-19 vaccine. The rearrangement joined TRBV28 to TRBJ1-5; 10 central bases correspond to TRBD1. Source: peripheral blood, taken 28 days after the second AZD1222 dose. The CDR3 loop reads CASSFAGTGVNQPQHF. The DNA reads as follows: TGTGCCAGCAGCTTCGCCGGGACAGGGGTAAATCAGCCCCAGCATTTT.